The present TCR beta chain was sequenced within a study of CD8 T cells in ankylosing spondylitis. V gave up 5 bases and J gave up 4 bases, with 18 bases separating them. Germline V gives CDR1 SGHVS, CDR2 FNYEAQ. This CDR3 contains 16 residues. TCRdb re-derived calls from the 5' RACE reads in MiXCR, one entry per CDR3 protein. This sample has about 210,000 distinct CDR3 sequences; 7.5% to 9.5% occur once, and the top ten carry 4.8%. The V gene is TRBV7-6, the J gene TRBJ2-1; D tentatively reads TRBD1 or TRBD2 (5 bases each). Material for sequencing was blood, either unsorted or a sorted T cell fraction (not recorded which). This clonotype was obtained from a female donor with ankylosing spondylitis or in good health (not recorded which). The CDR3 DNA reads as TGTGCCAGCAGCGCACAAACCGGGACGAGTTACAATGAGCAGTTCTTC. It encodes CASSAQTGTSYNEQFF.